These 10 T cell receptor beta chains originate from one sample sequenced in a study of blood T cell repertoires in COVID-19. Clones were read by immunoSEQ multiplex PCR, and TCRdb kept only the in-frame ones, dropping some. The repertoire consists of some 250,000 clones, with roughly 85% occurring once and the leading ten covering approximately 2%. The sample taken for sequencing was PBMCs or T cells enriched from blood (not recorded which). These receptors originate from a woman in her fifties or sixties who had recovered from COVID-19.

The chain couples TRBV6-5 to TRBJ1-6, with D possibly being TRBD1 (5 bases). This CDR3 is built from 13 residues. The germline gives CDR1 MNHEY, CDR2 SVGAGI. The V gene lost 9 bases and the J gene lost 5 bases, with 11 bases spanning the gap. The CDR3 region is CASIDSHNSPLHF. DNA of the CDR3: TGTGCCAGTATCGACAGCCATAATTCACCCCTCCACTTT.

In DNA, the CDR3 is TGTGCCAGCAGCCAACCCAGCGGGAGGGCCGTCTACGAGCAGTACTTC. Translating it yields CASSQPSGRAVYEQYF. The chain carries TRBV7-6 and TRBJ2-7; TRBD2 matches at 10 bases. V dropped 5 bases and J dropped 3; count of bases not matched to a gene: 10. The germline gives CDR1 SGHVS, CDR2 FNYEAQ. The CDR3 length is 16 residues.

This chain joins TRBV20-1 and TRBJ2-1, with D possibly TRBD2 on 5 matching bases. Trimming removed 6 bases at V and 9 bases at J, with 9 bases between. The germline gives CDR1 DFQATT, CDR2 SNEGSKA (reference sequence). The CDR3 covers 10 residues. The CDR3 DNA follows: TGCAGTGCCGGGATTGTTGAGCAGTTCTTC. The encoded protein is CSAGIVEQFF.

The V call is TRBV5-1, the J call TRBJ2-2; TRBD1 might be the D (5 bases). Germline CDR1 and CDR2: SGHRS and YFSETQ. The CDR3 extends over 15 amino acids. V was pared by 0 bases and J by 6 bases, with 12 bases between. The CDR3 nucleotides read TGCGCCAGCAGCTTGGGTCAGGGTATGGCCGGGGAGCTGTTTTTT. This codes for CASSLGQGMAGELFF. Combining the CDR3 with reference TRBV5-1 and TRBJ2-2 gives the whole variable domain KAGVTQTPRYLIKTRGQQVTLSCSPISGHRSVSWYQQTPGQGLQFLFEYFSETQRNKGNFPGRFSGRQFSNSRSEMNVSTLELGDSALYLCASSLGQGMAGELFFGEGSRLTVL.

The CDR3 DNA sequence: TGTGCCAGCAGCCAAGGACTGCCAGGGGCCTACGAGCAGTACTTC. Amino acid sequence: CASSQGLPGAYEQYF. V and J are TRBV3-1 (or the pseudogene TRBV3-2) and TRBJ2-7; a possible D gene is TRBD1 (6 bases). Germline V gene lookup returns CDR1 LGHDT and CDR2 YNNKEL (reference sequence). Trimming cost V 1 base and J 2 bases, with 12 bases left between them. The CDR3 is 15 residues long.

The chain carries TRBV4-1 and TRBJ1-6, with no clear D. CDR1 and CDR2 from the germline V gene are MGHRA and YSYEKL. CDR3 length equals 17 residues. The ends were cut back, 3 bases at V and 5 bases at J, with 17 bases in the middle. The CDR3: CASSQLRGGLDNSPLHF. Written as DNA, the CDR3 is TGCGCCAGCAGCCAGCTCCGGGGAGGATTGGATAATTCACCCCTCCACTTT.

The chain links TRBV11-2 to TRBJ2-1; unclear D gene. Trimming shortened V by 1 base and J by 6 bases, and 19 bases separated the two germline ends. Germline lookup yields CDR1 SGHAT and CDR2 FQNNGV. The CDR3 runs 17 residues. The CDR3 DNA sequence: TGTGCCAGCAGCTTAGTTTTCGGTCAGGCTCGGCCCAATGAGCAGTTCTTC. Translating gives CASSLVFGQARPNEQFF.

CDR3 protein: CASSAGGRSTTDTQYF. In DNA, the CDR3 is TGCGCCAGCAGTGCGGGCGGGAGATCGACCACAGATACGCAGTATTTT. This rearrangement joins TRBV10-2 to TRBJ2-3; the match to TRBD2 covers 7 bases. From germline, CDR1 is WSHSY and CDR2 SAAADI. The CDR3 extends over 16 amino acids. With V trimmed by 4 bases and J by 2 bases, 9 bases remained unmatched.

The chain recombines TRBV5-4 with TRBJ2-3; TRBD1 agrees at 10 bases. CDR1 and CDR2 from the germline V gene are SGHNT and YYREEE (reference sequence). This CDR3 comprises 16 residues. The V and J ends lost 4 bases and 6 bases, in that order; junction bases with no gene match: 11. For the CDR3, the DNA is TGTGCCAGCAGCGGAACGACAGGGGGCCGAGGGGATACGCAGTATTTT. Protein product: CASSGTTGGRGDTQYF.

V and J are TRBV5-8 and TRBJ1-2; TRBD1 might be the D (6 bases). V lost 4 bases and J 2 bases, leaving 12 bases between the germline ends. The CDR3 sequence is 14 residues long. The germline CDR1 and CDR2 sequences are SGHTS and YDEGEE. The CDR3 spells CASSRRTANYGYTF. CDR3 bases: TGTGCCAGCAGCAGAAGGACAGCCAACTATGGCTACACCTTC.